This entry is about one T cell receptor beta chain. This record comes from a study of cytomegalovirus exposure and HLA in healthy donors. The study ran its PCR with 60 Vbeta and 13 Jbeta primers. Sequencing was performed with immunoSEQ multiplex PCR; in TCRdb, only in-frame clones are kept and a portion is missing. The data contain roughly 100,000 clones, roughly 83% of them singletons. V was shortened by 8 bases and J by 0 bases, with 8 bases between the two germline ends. Germline V gene data show CDR1 as MRHNA and CDR2 as SNTAGT. The CDR3 has 13 residues. Sequencing was performed on PBMCs. The TCR originated in a male donor in good health and CMV-seropositive. This chain joins TRBV6-4 and TRBJ1-3, with D tentatively TRBD1 (5 bases). The CDR3 sequence is CASLGHSGNTIYF. CDR3 bases: TGTGCCAGCCTGGGGCACTCTGGAAACACCATATATTTT.